The entry below gives a single T cell receptor (beta chain) sequence along with its context. No antigen is known for it. Base qualities are not recorded, but no much larger clone differs from it by a single base. Relative to germline, V is missing 6 bases and J is missing 4 bases, with 5 bases of the junction outside any gene match. Based on the germline V gene, the CDR1 and CDR2 sequences are MGHRA and YSYEKL. The CDR3 covers 13 residues, taking in both the cysteine and the phenylalanine. Only the CDR3 portion is preserved as DNA: 39 bases, with reading frame beginning at the first base. TCRdb shows the sequencer as Illumina HiSeq 1500. The public reads were reprocessed in TCRdb via fastp at Q25 and MiXCR, keeping in-frame beta chains. Each CDR3 protein gets just one entry, which takes the most common genes and DNA from the rows behind it. The table for this sample lists nearly 700,000 distinct CDR3 sequences; roughly 36% of them were counted only once. Roughly 18% of the sample goes to the ten largest clones.

This sample stems from a study of T cell repertoires in cytomegalovirus infection (dated by TCRdb to the late 2010s). Concerning the study at large: Peptide stimulations targeted recently identified HLA-C-restricted CMV epitopes, whose presentation resists viral immunomodulation, together with well-studied HLA-B-restricted epitopes. The HLA type of each donor mattered for the analysis, because public TCR beta signatures pointed to carriage of CMV infection along with the matching HLA type. General findings and caveats noted by the study authors: Cumulative frequency of public TCR beta family members discriminated carriers of CMV infection plus the relevant HLA type in this cohort and an independent approximately 360-donor cohort. The ex vivo response was dominated by HLA-C-restricted CMV-specific TCR beta clonotypes, and the single most frequent clonotype in two of eight donors was supplied by these HLA-C-restricted clonotypes.

What the treatment or condition label conveys for this sample: in vitro stimulation with specific CMV peptide epitopes to enrich CMV-specific T cells. The sequence was obtained from a human donor in good health (CMV status not recorded). Some clones in this sample may be carry-over from other donors' samples. The rearranged chain carries TRBV4-1 and TRBJ1-1, and 7 bases in between align with TRBD1. Specimen: cultured PBMCs, collected from culture after CMV antigen stimulation. The CDR3 reads CASRSTGLTEAFF. The nucleotide sequence is given as TGCGCCAGCAGATCGACAGGGCTCACTGAAGCTTTCTTT.